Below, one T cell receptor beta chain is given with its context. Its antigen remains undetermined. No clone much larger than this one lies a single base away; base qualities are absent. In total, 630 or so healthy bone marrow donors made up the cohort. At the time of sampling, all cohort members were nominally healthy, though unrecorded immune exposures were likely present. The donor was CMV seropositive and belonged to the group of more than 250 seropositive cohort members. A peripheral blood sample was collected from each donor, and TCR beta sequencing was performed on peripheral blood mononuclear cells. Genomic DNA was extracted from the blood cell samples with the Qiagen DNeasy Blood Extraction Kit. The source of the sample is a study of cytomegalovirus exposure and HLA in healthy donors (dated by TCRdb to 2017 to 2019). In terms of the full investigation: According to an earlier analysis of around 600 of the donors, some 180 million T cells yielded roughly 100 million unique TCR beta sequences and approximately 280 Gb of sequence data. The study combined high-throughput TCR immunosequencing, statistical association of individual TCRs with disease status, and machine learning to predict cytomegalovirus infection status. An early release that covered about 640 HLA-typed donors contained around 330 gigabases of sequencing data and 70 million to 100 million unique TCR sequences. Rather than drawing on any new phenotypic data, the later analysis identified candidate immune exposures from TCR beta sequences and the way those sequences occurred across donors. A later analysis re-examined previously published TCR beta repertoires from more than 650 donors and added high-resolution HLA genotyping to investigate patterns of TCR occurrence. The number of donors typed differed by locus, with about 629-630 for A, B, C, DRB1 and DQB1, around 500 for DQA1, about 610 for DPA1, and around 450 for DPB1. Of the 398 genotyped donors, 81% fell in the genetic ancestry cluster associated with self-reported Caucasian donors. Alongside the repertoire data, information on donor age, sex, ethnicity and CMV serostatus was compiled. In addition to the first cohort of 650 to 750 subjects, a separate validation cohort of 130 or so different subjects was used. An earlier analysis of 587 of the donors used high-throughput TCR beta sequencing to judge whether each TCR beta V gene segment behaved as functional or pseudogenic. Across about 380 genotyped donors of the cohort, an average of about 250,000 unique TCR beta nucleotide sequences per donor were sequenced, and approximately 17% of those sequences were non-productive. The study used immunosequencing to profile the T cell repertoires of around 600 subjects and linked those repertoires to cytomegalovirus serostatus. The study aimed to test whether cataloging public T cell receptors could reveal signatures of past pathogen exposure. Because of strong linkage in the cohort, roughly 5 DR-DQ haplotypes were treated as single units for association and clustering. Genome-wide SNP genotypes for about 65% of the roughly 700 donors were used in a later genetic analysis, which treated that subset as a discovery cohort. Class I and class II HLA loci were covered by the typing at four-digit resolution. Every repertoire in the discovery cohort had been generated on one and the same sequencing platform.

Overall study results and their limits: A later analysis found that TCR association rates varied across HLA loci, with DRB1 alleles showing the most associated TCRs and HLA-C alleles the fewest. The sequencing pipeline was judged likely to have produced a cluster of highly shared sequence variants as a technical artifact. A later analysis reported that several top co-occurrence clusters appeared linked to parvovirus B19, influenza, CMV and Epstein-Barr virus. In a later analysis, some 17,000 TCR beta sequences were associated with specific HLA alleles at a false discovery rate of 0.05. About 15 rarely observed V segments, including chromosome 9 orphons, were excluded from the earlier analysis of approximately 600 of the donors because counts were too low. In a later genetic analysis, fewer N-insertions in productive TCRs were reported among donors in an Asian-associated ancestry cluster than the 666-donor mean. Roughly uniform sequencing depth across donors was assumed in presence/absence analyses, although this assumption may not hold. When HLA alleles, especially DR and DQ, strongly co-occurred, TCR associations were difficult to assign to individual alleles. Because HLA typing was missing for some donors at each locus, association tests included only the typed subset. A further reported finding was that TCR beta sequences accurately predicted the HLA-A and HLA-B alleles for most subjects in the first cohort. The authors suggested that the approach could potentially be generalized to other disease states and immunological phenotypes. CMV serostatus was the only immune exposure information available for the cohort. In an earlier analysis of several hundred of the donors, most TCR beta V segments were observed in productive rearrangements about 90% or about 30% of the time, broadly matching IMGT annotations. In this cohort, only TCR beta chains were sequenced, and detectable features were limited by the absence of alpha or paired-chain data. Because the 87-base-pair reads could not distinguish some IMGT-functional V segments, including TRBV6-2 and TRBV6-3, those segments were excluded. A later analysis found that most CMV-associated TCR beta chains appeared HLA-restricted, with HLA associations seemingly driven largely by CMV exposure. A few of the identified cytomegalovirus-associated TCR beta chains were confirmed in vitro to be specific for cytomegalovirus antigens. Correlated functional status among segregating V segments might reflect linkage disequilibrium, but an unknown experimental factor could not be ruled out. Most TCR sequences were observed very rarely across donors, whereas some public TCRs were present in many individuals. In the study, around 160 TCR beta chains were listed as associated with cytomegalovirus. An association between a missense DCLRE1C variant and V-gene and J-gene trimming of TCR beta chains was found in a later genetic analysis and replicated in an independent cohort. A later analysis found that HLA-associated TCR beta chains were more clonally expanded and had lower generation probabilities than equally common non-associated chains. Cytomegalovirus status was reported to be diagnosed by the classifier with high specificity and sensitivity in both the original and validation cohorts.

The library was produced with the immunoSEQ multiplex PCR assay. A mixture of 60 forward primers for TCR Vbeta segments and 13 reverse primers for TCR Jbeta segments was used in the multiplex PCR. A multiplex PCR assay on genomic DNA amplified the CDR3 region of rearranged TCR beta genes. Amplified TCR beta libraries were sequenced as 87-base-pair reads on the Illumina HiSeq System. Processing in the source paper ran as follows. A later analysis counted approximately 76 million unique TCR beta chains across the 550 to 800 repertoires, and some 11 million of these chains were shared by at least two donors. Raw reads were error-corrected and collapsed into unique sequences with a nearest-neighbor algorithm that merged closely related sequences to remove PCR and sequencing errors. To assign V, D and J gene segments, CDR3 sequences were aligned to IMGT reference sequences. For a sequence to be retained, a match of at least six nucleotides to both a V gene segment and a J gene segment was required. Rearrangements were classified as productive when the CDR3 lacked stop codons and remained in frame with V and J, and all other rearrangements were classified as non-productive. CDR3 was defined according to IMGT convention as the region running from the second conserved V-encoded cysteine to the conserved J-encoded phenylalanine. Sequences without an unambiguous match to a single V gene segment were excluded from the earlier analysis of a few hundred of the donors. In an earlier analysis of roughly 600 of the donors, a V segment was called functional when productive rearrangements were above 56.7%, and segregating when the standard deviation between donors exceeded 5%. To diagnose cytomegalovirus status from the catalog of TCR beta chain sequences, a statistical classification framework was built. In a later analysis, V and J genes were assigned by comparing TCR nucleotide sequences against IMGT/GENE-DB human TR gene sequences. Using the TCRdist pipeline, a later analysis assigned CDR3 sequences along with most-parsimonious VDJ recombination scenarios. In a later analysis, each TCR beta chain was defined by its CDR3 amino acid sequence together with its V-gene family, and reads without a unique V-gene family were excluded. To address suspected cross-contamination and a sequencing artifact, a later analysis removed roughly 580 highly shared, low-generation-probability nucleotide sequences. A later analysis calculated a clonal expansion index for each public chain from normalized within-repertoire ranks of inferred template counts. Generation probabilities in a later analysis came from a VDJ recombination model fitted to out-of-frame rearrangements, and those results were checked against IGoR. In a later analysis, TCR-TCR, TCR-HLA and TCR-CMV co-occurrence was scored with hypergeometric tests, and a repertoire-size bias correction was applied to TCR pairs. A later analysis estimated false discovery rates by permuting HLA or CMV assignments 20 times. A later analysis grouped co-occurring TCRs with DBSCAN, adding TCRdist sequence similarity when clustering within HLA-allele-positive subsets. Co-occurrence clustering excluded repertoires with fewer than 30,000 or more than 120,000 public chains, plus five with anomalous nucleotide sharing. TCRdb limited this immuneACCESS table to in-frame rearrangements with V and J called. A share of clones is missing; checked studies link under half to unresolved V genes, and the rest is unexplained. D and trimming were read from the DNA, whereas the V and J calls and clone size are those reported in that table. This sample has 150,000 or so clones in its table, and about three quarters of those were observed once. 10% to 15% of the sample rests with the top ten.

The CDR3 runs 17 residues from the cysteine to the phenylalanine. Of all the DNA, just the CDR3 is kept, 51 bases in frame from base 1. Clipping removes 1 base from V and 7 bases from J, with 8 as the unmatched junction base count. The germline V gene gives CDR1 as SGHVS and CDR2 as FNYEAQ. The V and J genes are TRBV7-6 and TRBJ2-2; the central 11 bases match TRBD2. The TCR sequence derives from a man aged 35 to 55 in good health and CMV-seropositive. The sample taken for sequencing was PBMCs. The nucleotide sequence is TGTGCCAGCAGCTTAGAGTTACTAGCGGGAGATAGCGGGGAGCTGTTTTTT. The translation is CASSLELLAGDSGELFF.